These 15 T cell receptor beta chains were all obtained from the same sample, sequenced in a study of shared clonotypes between healthy human individuals. Here immunoSEQ multiplex PCR was the method, and the copy in TCRdb shows in-frame clones only, minus some. The sample has roughly 2 million clones, around 95% seen once; the top ten hold over 0.1%. Material: naive CD4+ T cells sorted from blood. The sample's subset: CD45RA+ positively selected. The source of these receptors is a man aged 18 to 35 in good health.

This clone was seen just once. V and J are TRBV5-4 and TRBJ1-1; D is perhaps TRBD1 (5 bases). The CDR3 extends over 14 amino acids. Trimming left V 0 bases short and J 3 bases short, with 9 bases between. The germline V gene has CDR1 SGHNT and CDR2 YYREEE (reference sequence). CDR3 region: CASSLEGRDTEAFF. In nucleotides, the CDR3 is TGTGCCAGCAGCTTGGAGGGGCGCGACACTGAAGCTTTCTTT.

The V call is TRBV6-1, the J call TRBJ1-2, with D possibly matching TRBD1 (6 bases). The CDR3 is made up of 13 amino acids. With 8 bases removed from V and 1 base from J, the gap between germline ends came to 11 bases. Germline loops: CDR1 MNHNS, CDR2 SASEGT. The CDR3 spells CASGTGNNYGYTF. For the CDR3, the DNA is TGTGCCAGCGGAACAGGGAATAACTATGGCTACACCTTC.

This chain joins TRBV28 and TRBJ1-1; D not certain. CDR1 and CDR2 from the germline V gene are MDHEN and SYDVKM. This CDR3 has 15 residues. Trimming took off 6 bases at V and 1 base at J, with 15 bases between the two ends. CDR3 sequence: CASSLMTFGNTEAFF. CDR3 DNA sequence: TGTGCCAGCAGCTTAATGACATTCGGGAACACTGAAGCTTTCTTT.

This chain connects TRBV7-9 to TRBJ1-1; tentative D call: TRBD1 (6 bases). The V end lost 0 bases, the J end lost 1 base, and 9 bases lay between the germline ends. The CDR3 length is 15 residues. Germline CDR1 reads SEHNR; CDR2 reads FQNEAQ (reference sequence). The CDR3 protein is CASSLAETGNTEAFF. CDR3 sequence (DNA): TGTGCCAGCAGCTTAGCGGAGACAGGGAACACTGAAGCTTTCTTT.

The V and J genes are TRBV5-1 and TRBJ2-1, with 9 bases aligning to TRBD1. The CDR3 has 15 amino acids. J was trimmed by 4 bases and V by 3 bases; bases with no gene match: 5. Germline V gene sequence: CDR1 SGHRS, CDR2 YFSETQ. The DNA for the CDR3 is TGCGCCAGCAGCTCGGACAGGGGACGTTACAATGAGCAGTTCTTC. Protein product: CASSSDRGRYNEQFF.

This sequence joins TRBV7-8 and TRBJ2-2; tentatively, D is TRBD1 (6 bases). The germline V gene has CDR1 SGHVS and CDR2 FQNEAQ. V was clipped by 6 bases and J by 4 bases, with 21 bases between them. The CDR3 covers 17 residues. The DNA of the CDR3 is TGTGCCAGCAGTCTAAGTAGTGGGGGCGGTGGCACCGGGGAGCTGTTTTTT. Translated: CASSLSSGGGGTGELFF.

The chain has TRBV20-1 and TRBJ2-5, with 7 bases aligning to TRBD1. The germline CDR1 and CDR2 sequences are DFQATT and SNEGSKA (reference sequence). The J segment lost 4 bases and the V segment lost 6 bases, leaving 2 bases of the junction unmatched. CDR3 length: 11 amino acids. CDR3 residues: CSAHRGETQYF. CDR3 coding DNA: TGCAGTGCGCACAGGGGAGAGACCCAGTACTTC.

V usage is TRBV7-2 and J usage is TRBJ2-7, with D possibly matching TRBD2 (5 bases). V shed 6 bases and J shed 6 bases, with 15 bases lying between them. The length of the CDR3 is 13 residues. CDR1 is SGHTA and CDR2 is FQGNSA in the germline V gene. The CDR3 loop reads CASSRWGEVEQYF. For the CDR3, the DNA is TGTGCCAGCAGTCGGTGGGGAGAGGTCGAGCAGTACTTC.

This clone appeared a single time. CDR3 loop: CASSRLTGNTEAFF. CDR3 nucleotide sequence: TGTGCCAGCAGTCGACTCACGGGTAACACTGAAGCTTTCTTT. The chain employs TRBV27 and TRBJ1-1; D is undetermined. V was trimmed by 5 bases and J by 2 bases, leaving 12 bases between them. CDR3 length: 14 residues. Germline values: CDR1 MNHEY, CDR2 SMNVEV (reference sequence).

This rearrangement joins TRBV7-9 to TRBJ1-6; a weak D match, TRBD1 (5 bases). The CDR3 runs 16 residues. CDR1 is SEHNR and CDR2 is FQNEAQ in the germline V gene (reference sequence). Deletions cut 4 bases from V and 5 bases from J, with 15 bases between. The CDR3 nucleotides read TGTGCCAGCAGCTACAGTCGCGGGGGTAATAATTCACCCCTCCACTTT. It specifies CASSYSRGGNNSPLHF.

The chain combines TRBV10-1 with TRBJ1-2; D call uncertain. CDR3 size: 13 residues. Trimming left V 0 bases short and J 6 bases short, with 8 bases between. Germline CDR1 and CDR2: WNHNN and SYGVQD (reference sequence). The CDR3 region is CASSESYKDGYTF. CDR3 nucleotide sequence: TGCGCCAGCAGTGAGTCGTATAAGGATGGCTACACCTTC.

The chain carries TRBV19 and TRBJ2-5, with D perhaps assigned TRBD1 or TRBD2 (6 bases each). The germline CDR1 and CDR2 sequences are LNHDA and SQIVND (reference sequence). The CDR3 runs to 11 residues. CDR3 in amino acids: CSLGAGETQYF. Here the CDR3 DNA reads TGTTCTTTGGGGGCGGGGGAGACCCAGTACTTC.

The rearrangement links TRBV10-3 to TRBJ1-2, with D unclear. The V and J ends lost 7 bases and 2 bases respectively, with 8 bases between them. The CDR3 is 12 amino acids. Germline values: CDR1 ENHRY, CDR2 SYGVKD. The CDR3 coding sequence is TGTGCCATCAAAGACATAAACTATGGCTACACCTTC. Translated, it gives CAIKDINYGYTF.

The V gene is TRBV7-9, the J gene TRBJ1-2, with a tentative D call TRBD1 (5 bases). The germline V gene has CDR1 SEHNR and CDR2 FQNEAQ (reference sequence). V lost 6 bases to trimming and J lost 4 bases, with 18 bases between them. The CDR3 consists of 15 residues. The CDR3 DNA reads TGTGCCAGCAGTTTACGGGGGACTACCGCCTATGGCTACACCTTC. Translating gives CASSLRGTTAYGYTF.

Note on this clone: The same CDR3 also results from other DNA sequences found in this sample. V is TRBV5-4 and J is TRBJ2-7, with a possible D match to TRBD1 (6 bases). The CDR3 consists of 13 residues. Germline CDR1 and CDR2: SGHNT and YYREEE (reference sequence). V lost 3 bases and J 3 bases, leaving 10 bases between the germline ends. The CDR3, as DNA: TGTGCCAGCAGCTCGGGGACAAACTACGAGCAGTACTTC. Translating it yields CASSSGTNYEQYF.